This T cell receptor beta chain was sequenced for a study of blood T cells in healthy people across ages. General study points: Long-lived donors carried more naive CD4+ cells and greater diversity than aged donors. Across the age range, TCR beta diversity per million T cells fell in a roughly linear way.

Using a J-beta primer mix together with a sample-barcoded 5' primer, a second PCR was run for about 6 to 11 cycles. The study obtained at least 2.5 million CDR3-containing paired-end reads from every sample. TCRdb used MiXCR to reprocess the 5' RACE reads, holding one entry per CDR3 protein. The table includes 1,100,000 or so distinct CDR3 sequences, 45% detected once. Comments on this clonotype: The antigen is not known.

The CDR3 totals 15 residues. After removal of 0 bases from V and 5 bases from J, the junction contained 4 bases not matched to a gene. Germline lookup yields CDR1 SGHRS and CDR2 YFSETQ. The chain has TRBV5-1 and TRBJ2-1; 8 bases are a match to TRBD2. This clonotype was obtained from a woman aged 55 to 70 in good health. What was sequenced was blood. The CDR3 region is CASSLGGAGDNEQFF. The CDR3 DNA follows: TGCGCCAGCAGCTTGGGGGGAGCGGGAGACAATGAGCAGTTCTTC.